Below are 20 T cell receptor beta chains sequenced from a single sample in a study of T cell responses to AZD1222 COVID-19 vaccine. The protocol was immunoSEQ multiplex PCR, while the TCRdb copy is restricted to in-frame clones and leaves out a portion. The sample gives some 150,000 clones, about 90% of which show up once; roughly 9.7% is in the top ten. The starting material was peripheral blood, obtained 28 days after the second AZD1222 dose. These receptors came from an adult who received the AZD1222 COVID-19 vaccine.

This clone appeared a few times. The chain carries TRBV5-1 and TRBJ2-7; 8 nucleotides line up with TRBD2. CDR1 is SGHRS and CDR2 is YFSETQ in the germline V gene. J gave up 5 bases and V 4 bases, and 17 bases lay outside the gene matches. The CDR3 has 17 residues. The DNA of the CDR3 is TGCGCCAGCAGCCCCCGATTCATATTAGCGGGAACTAACGAGCAGTACTTC. It codes for CASSPRFILAGTNEQYF.

The chain uses TRBV7-2 and TRBJ2-7, with 7 bases lining up with TRBD1. Germline assignment: CDR1 SGHTA and CDR2 FQGNSA. Trimming cost V 3 bases and J 0 bases; bases outside gene matches: 2. The CDR3 extends over 14 amino acids. As DNA, the CDR3 is TGTGCCAGCAGCTTCCGGGACAGCTCCTACGAGCAGTACTTC. Its protein product is CASSFRDSSYEQYF.

In DNA form, the CDR3 reads TGTGCCAGCAGCGTAGCCGCCCAGGGAGAGGGCTACACCTTC. Its protein is CASSVAAQGEGYTF. The rearrangement uses TRBV9 and TRBJ1-2; TRBD1 might be the D (5 bases). This CDR3 has 14 residues. The germline V and J ends were trimmed by 0 bases and 8 bases, with 14 bases remaining between them. Germline V gives CDR1 SGDLS, CDR2 YYNGEE.

The chain joins TRBV6-5 to TRBJ2-7; D may be TRBD1 (6 bases). This CDR3 is 14 amino acids long. The V and J ends lost 5 bases and 5 bases respectively, with 16 bases between them. Germline values: CDR1 MNHEY, CDR2 SVGAGI. This CDR3 is CASSPIYRVHEQYF. Here the CDR3 DNA reads TGTGCCAGCAGTCCCATATACAGGGTCCACGAGCAGTACTTC.

The chain employs TRBV10-3 and TRBJ1-3; D gene ambiguous. Deletions cut 0 bases from V and 0 bases from J, with 6 bases between. The CDR3 has 15 amino acids. Per the germline V gene, CDR1 is ENHRY and CDR2 is SYGVKD. CDR3 loop: CAISESRNSGNTIYF. The CDR3 bases are TGTGCCATCAGTGAGTCCCGTAACTCTGGAAACACCATATATTTT.

This rearrangement joins TRBV19 to TRBJ2-6; D is unresolved. The length of the CDR3 is 16 residues. Per germline, CDR1 LNHDA and CDR2 SQIVND (reference sequence). The ends were cut back, 7 bases at V and 0 bases at J, with 13 bases in the middle. Here the CDR3 reads CASTQERTSGANVLTF. The CDR3 DNA is TGTGCCAGTACCCAAGAGAGAACCTCTGGGGCCAACGTCCTGACTTTC.

This clone was observed once. The rearrangement uses TRBV9 and TRBJ2-3; 7 positions agree with TRBD2. Germline lookup yields CDR1 SGDLS and CDR2 YYNGEE. Unmatched junction bases numbered 9, after V lost 4 bases and J lost 1 base. CDR3 length: 16 residues. The chain's CDR3 is CASSKPAGAGTDTQYF. The CDR3 bases are TGTGCCAGCAGCAAACCCGCGGGAGCTGGCACAGATACGCAGTATTTT.

CDR3 residues: CASSILFGSTAYTGELFF. The CDR3 DNA reads as TGTGCCAGTAGTATTCTTTTTGGCAGCACAGCGTATACCGGGGAGCTGTTTTTT. The chain has TRBV19 and TRBJ2-2; D unclear. This CDR3 is 18 amino acids long. Trimming pared 3 bases from V and 5 bases from J, leaving 22 bases between. Germline V gives CDR1 LNHDA, CDR2 SQIVND (reference sequence).

The genes are TRBV19 and TRBJ1-5; 7 bases fit TRBD1. Germline V gene sequence: CDR1 LNHDA, CDR2 SQIVND (reference sequence). The V segment lost 6 bases and the J segment 0 bases; nucleotides outside the gene matches: 5. The CDR3 totals 15 residues. The CDR3 sequence is CASRLDRYSNQPQHF. For the CDR3, the DNA is TGTGCCAGTAGGCTGGACAGGTATAGCAATCAGCCCCAGCATTTT.

Only one count was recorded for this clone. The rearrangement joins TRBV27 to TRBJ1-4; no clear D gene. The germline V gene has CDR1 MNHEY and CDR2 SMNVEV (reference sequence). The CDR3 is 14 residues long. With 5 bases removed from V and 9 bases from J, the gap between germline ends came to 16 bases. The CDR3 nucleotides are TGTGCCAGCAGTCCGGATCCTGGGCCACAAAAACTGTTTTTT. Translation gives CASSPDPGPQKLFF.

CDR3 nucleotides: TGTGCCAGCAGCTATTACGGACGTGTGGGAGTCAACTATGGCTACACCTTC. Protein: CASSYYGRVGVNYGYTF. The V gene is TRBV5-6, the J gene TRBJ1-2; no reliable D call. V dropped 3 bases and J dropped 2 bases, with 20 bases sitting between them. Germline V gene sequence: CDR1 SGHDT, CDR2 YYEEEE. The CDR3 has 17 residues.

This chain uses TRBV6-2 or TRBV6-3 with TRBJ1-1; 8 bases agree with TRBD1. With 6 bases clipped from V and 6 bases from J, the junction kept 6 bases outside the gene matches. The germline V gene encodes CDR1 MNHEY and CDR2 SVGEGT. The CDR3 loop spans 13 amino acids. CDR3 coding DNA: TGTGCCAGCAGCAGGGGGCGGGGCGCTGAAGCTTTCTTT. This encodes CASSRGRGAEAFF.

The chain combines TRBV23-1 with TRBJ1-1; the D is unclear. TRBV23-1 is an ORF, and what it does is uncertain. Trimming removed 3 bases at V and 1 base at J, with 12 bases between. There are 15 residues in the CDR3. CDR3 in amino acids: CASSHSRRTNTEAFF. The CDR3 DNA is TGCGCCAGCAGTCATTCTCGGCGCACGAACACTGAAGCTTTCTTT.

The rearrangement uses TRBV19 and TRBJ1-1; D remains unclear. V was trimmed by 2 bases and J by 6 bases, leaving 13 bases between them. Per the germline V gene, CDR1 is LNHDA and CDR2 is SQIVND (reference sequence). The CDR3 runs 14 residues. This CDR3 is CASSISRGSAEAFF. The CDR3 coding sequence is TGTGCCAGTAGTATATCCCGAGGCAGCGCTGAAGCTTTCTTT. The full variable domain, rest sourced from reference TRBV19 and TRBJ1-1, is DGGITQSPKYLFRKEGQNVTLSCEQNLNHDAMYWYRQDPGQGLRLIYYSQIVNDFQKGDIAEGYSVSREKKESFPLTVTSAQKNPTAFYLCASSISRGSAEAFFGQGTRLTVV.

The gene calls are TRBV19 and TRBJ2-5; D might be TRBD2 (5 bases). Germline assignment: CDR1 LNHDA and CDR2 SQIVND (reference sequence). The CDR3 loop spans 13 amino acids. V lost 5 bases and J lost 2, with 9 bases in between. CDR3 DNA sequence: TGTGCCAGTAGTTTTCGACTACAAGAGACCCAGTACTTC. It translates to CASSFRLQETQYF.

The V gene is TRBV7-2, the J gene TRBJ2-5; TRBD1 aligns across 8 bases. Germline V CDR1 and CDR2: SGHTA, FQGNSA. This CDR3 comprises 14 residues. J gave up 6 bases and V 5 bases, and 8 bases lay outside the gene matches. The CDR3 nucleotides read TGTGCCAGCAGCATCGACAGGGACAGGCAGACCCAGTACTTC. As protein: CASSIDRDRQTQYF.

The V and J genes are TRBV7-9 and TRBJ1-2; a weak D match, TRBD1 (5 bases). V lost 6 bases and J lost 7, with 15 bases in between. CDR3 length: 13 amino acids. Per the germline V gene, CDR1 is SEHNR and CDR2 is FQNEAQ (reference sequence). As DNA, the CDR3 is TGTGCCAGCAGGGACGGGACCTACTCTGGCTACACCTTC. Its protein is CASRDGTYSGYTF.

This clone was recorded a few times. The chain couples TRBV28 to TRBJ2-7; 12 bases match TRBD2. The V gene end was trimmed by 3 bases and the J gene end by 2 bases; junction bases not matched to a gene: 14. The CDR3 runs 19 residues. CDR1 is MDHEN, CDR2 SYDVKM, per germline. This CDR3 is CASSFPGLAGRAYTYEQYF. The CDR3 DNA is TGTGCCAGCAGTTTCCCCGGACTAGCGGGACGAGCCTATACCTACGAGCAGTACTTC.

In this sample, this clone turned up a few times. V is TRBV19 and J is TRBJ2-7; D is tentatively TRBD1 or TRBD2 (5 bases each). The CDR3 totals 16 residues. V was shortened by 3 bases and J by 7 bases, with 22 bases between the two germline ends. Germline V gene data show CDR1 as LNHDA and CDR2 as SQIVND (reference sequence). CDR3 DNA sequence: TGTGCCAGTAGTATTCGACCGACGGGACGGCTGCGGGAGCAGTACTTC. This encodes CASSIRPTGRLREQYF.

The genes are TRBV25-1 and TRBJ1-6; 10 bases fit TRBD1. The V gene end was trimmed by 4 bases and the J gene end by 5 bases; junction bases not matched to a gene: 8. This CDR3 is built from 17 residues. Germline lookup yields CDR1 MGHDK and CDR2 SYGVNS. The CDR3 reads CASSGAGQGGHNSPLHF. In DNA form, the CDR3 reads TGTGCCAGCAGTGGGGCCGGACAGGGGGGACATAATTCACCCCTCCACTTT.